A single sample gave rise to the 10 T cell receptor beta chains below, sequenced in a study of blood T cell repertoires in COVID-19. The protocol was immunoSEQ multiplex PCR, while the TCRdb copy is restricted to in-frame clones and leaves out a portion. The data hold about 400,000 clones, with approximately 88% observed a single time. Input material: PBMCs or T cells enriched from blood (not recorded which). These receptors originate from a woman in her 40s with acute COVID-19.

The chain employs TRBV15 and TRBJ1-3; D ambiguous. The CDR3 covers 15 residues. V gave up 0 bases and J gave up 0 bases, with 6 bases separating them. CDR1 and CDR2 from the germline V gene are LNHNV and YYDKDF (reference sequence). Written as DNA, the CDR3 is TGTGCCACCAGCAGAGATGGCCTCTCTGGAAACACCATATATTTT. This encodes CATSRDGLSGNTIYF.

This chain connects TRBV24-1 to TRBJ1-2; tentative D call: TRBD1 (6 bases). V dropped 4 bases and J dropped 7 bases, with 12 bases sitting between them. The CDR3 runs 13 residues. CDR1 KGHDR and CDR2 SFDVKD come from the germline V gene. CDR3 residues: CATSELNRVGYTF. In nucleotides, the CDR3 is TGTGCCACCAGTGAATTAAACAGGGTTGGCTACACCTTC.

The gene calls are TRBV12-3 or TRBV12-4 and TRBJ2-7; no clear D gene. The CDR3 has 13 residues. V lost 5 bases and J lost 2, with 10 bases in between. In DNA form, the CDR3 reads TGTGCCAGCAGTCGACAAACAACCTACGAGCAGTACTTC. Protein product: CASSRQTTYEQYF.

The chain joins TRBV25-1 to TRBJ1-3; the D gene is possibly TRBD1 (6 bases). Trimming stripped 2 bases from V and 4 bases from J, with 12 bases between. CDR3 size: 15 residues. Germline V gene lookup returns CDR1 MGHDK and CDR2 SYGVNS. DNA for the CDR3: TGTGCCAGCAGTGAACATACAGGGATCGGAAACACCATATATTTT. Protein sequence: CASSEHTGIGNTIYF.

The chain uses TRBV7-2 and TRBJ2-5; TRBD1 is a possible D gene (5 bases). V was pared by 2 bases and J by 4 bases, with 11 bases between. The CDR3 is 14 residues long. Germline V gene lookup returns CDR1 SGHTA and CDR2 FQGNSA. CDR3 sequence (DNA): TGTGCCAGCAGCTTATCGATTAGGGGAGAGACCCAGTACTTC. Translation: CASSLSIRGETQYF.

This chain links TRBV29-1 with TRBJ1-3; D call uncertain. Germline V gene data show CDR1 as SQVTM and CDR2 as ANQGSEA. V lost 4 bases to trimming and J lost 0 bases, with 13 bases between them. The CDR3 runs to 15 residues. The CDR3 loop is CSVVTWRNSGNTIYF. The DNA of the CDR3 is TGCAGCGTTGTCACCTGGCGGAACTCTGGAAACACCATATATTTT.

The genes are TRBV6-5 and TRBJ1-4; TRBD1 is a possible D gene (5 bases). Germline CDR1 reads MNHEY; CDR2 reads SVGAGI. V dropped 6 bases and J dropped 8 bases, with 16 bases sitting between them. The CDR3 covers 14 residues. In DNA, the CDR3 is TGTGCCAGCAGCCCAATCAGGGATGAGGAAAAACTGTTTTTT. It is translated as CASSPIRDEEKLFF.

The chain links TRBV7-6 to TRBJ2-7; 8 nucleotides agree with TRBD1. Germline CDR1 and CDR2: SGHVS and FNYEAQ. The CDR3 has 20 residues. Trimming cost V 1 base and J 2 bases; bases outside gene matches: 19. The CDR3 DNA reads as TGTGCCAGCAGCTTAGAAGAGACCGTCCTTGGACAGGGAGAGACCTACGAGCAGTACTTC. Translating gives CASSLEETVLGQGETYEQYF.

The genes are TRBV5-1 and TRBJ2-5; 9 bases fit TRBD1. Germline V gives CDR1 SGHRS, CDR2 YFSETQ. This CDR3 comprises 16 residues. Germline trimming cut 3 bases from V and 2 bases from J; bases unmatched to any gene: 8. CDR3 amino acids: CASSYGTGLEQETQYF. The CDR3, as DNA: TGCGCCAGCAGCTACGGGACAGGGTTAGAACAAGAGACCCAGTACTTC.

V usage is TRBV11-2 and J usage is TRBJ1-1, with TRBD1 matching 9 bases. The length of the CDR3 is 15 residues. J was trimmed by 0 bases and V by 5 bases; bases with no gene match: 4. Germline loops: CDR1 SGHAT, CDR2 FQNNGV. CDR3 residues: CASSQQGAMNTEAFF. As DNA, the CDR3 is TGTGCCAGCAGCCAACAGGGGGCCATGAACACTGAAGCTTTCTTT.